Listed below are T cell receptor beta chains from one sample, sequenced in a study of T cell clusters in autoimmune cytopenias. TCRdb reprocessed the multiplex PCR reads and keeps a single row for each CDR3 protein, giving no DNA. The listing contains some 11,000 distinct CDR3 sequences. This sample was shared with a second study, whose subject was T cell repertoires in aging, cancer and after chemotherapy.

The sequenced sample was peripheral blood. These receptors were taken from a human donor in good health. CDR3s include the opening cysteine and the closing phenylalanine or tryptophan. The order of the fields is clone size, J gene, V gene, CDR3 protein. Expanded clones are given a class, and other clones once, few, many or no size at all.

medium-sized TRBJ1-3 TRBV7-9 CASSLKLNSGNTIYF
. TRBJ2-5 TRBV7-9 CASSSRGSETQYF
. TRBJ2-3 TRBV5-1 CASSPSGTLPDTQYF
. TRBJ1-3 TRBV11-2 CASSLDSGPGERNTIYF
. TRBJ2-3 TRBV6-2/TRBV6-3 CASSYQGPTDTQYF
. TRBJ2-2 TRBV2 CASRSRTEPTGELFF
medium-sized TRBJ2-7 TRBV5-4 CASSFGQGAGYEQYF
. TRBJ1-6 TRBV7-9 CASSLDFGGITYNSPLHF
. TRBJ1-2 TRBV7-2 CASSLPLGTGYTF
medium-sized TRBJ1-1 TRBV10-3 CAISESTRSGDEAFF
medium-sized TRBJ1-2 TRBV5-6 CASSLPHLANYGYTF
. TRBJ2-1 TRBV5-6 CASSRDRSGYNEQFF
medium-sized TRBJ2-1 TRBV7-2 CASTPSGLGDEQFF
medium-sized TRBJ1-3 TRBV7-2 CASSRIRDGRDTIYF
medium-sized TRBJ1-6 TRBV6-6 CASSYRDNSPLHF
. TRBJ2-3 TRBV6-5 CASSRQGTDTQYF
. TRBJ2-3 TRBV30 CAWSRLSTDTQYF
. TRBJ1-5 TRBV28 CASSPTQGTGNQPQHF
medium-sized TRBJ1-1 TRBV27 CASSLYRGQLNTEAFF
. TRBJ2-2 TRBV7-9 CASSRAVPRNTGELFF
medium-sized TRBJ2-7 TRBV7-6 CASSPIWGAGPYEQYF
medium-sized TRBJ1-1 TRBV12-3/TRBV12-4 CASRLQGENTEAFF
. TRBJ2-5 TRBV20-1 CSAERGDWVNKETQYF
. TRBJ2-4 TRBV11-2 CASSSRLVAKNIQYF
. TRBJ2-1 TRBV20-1 CSAPKVDSYEQFF
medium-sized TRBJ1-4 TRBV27 CASSTTGREKLFF
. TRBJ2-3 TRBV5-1 CASSRPTSGGAHTQYF
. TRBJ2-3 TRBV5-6 CASSLGAPADTQYF
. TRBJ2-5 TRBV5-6 CASNLDRLQETQYF
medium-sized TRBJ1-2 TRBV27 CASSPTRAGRGYGYTF
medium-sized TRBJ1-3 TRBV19 CASSPGESGNTIYF
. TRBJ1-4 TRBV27 CASSLEVTGAEKLFF
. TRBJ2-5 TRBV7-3 CASSLQGLAEETQYF
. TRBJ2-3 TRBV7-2 CASRLGGGTDTQYF
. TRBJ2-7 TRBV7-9 CASSRRTGEQYF
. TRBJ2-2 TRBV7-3 CASSLVAGATTGELFF
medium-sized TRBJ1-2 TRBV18 CASSPIGIYGYTF
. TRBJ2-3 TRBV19 CASSIPDRGTSDTQYF
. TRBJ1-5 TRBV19 CASSIFGDQPQHF
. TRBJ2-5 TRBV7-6 CASSLLGGQGEQETQYF